This is a list of T cell receptor beta chains from one sample in a study of cytotoxic CD8 clonotypes in ibrutinib-treated CLL. Data came from immunoSEQ multiplex PCR; TCRdb stores just in-frame clones and leaves some out. This sample carries about 50,000 clones, around 78% of them seen once, and the ten largest clones take about a fifth. Sequencing used PBMCs, obtained after 24 months of ibrutinib treatment. All receptors derive from a human donor with chronic lymphocytic leukemia. CDR3s include the opening cysteine and the closing phenylalanine or tryptophan. The order of the fields is clone size, J gene, D gene, V gene, CDR3 DNA, CDR3 protein. The D gene is left open where the match is weak. Clone size is shown for a subset of rows, as once, few, many or a class of expanded clone.

>NA|TRBJ2-7|NA|TRBV4-1
TGCGCCAGCAGCCTAATGAACCGGGAAGTCTACGAGCAGTACTTC
CASSLMNREVYEQYF
>NA|TRBJ2-2|TRBD2|TRBV10-3
TGTGCCACGGTGGGACTAGGTTCAACCGGGGAGCTGTTTTTT
CATVGLGSTGELFF
>NA|TRBJ2-1|NA|TRBV29-1
TGCAGCGTTGAAGTCGGGACTCTCAATGAGCAGTTCTTC
CSVEVGTLNEQFF
>few|TRBJ1-5|NA|TRBV7-9
TGTGCCAGCAGCTCCGACAGTAGCAATCAGCCCCAGCATTTT
CASSSDSSNQPQHF
>NA|TRBJ1-3|NA|TRBV12-2
TGTGAAGTCGCTTCAGAGTATGGAAACACCATATATTTT
CEVASEYGNTIYF
>NA|TRBJ2-3|NA|TRBV5-4
TGTGCCAGCAGCTTGGCCGCTGAGGGGTATACGCAGTATTTT
CASSLAAEGYTQYF
>NA|TRBJ1-4|NA|TRBV5-1
TGCGCCAGCAGCTTGGTGGGAGGGAACGGTGAAAAACTGTTTTTT
CASSLVGGNGEKLFF
>NA|TRBJ2-6|NA|TRBV5-1
TGCGCCAGCAGCTTGCGCTCTGGGGCCAACGTCCTGACTTTC
CASSLRSGANVLTF
>NA|TRBJ2-7|NA|TRBV7-9
TGTGCCAGCAGGCCCAGAGGTAGCTCCTACGAGCAGTACTTC
CASRPRGSSYEQYF
>few|TRBJ1-2|NA|TRBV18
TGTGCCAGCTCACAAGTCTACTCGGAGGTCACCTTC
CASSQVYSEVTF